The next 18 T cell receptor beta chains were all read from a single sample in a study of blood T cell repertoires in COVID-19. Assay used: immunoSEQ multiplex PCR; TCRdb lists only in-frame clones, some missing. The sample lists 140,000 to 150,000 clones; 80% to 90% were seen once. The sample comprised peripheral blood. The receptors here all came from a woman aged 50 to 60 with active or convalescent COVID-19.

The chain is built from TRBV11-2 and TRBJ1-6; D unclear. V gave up 6 bases and J gave up 4 bases, with 22 bases separating them. The germline V gene encodes CDR1 SGHAT and CDR2 FQNNGV. The CDR3 totals 18 residues. The CDR3 coding sequence is TGTGCCAGCAGTTCTCAAGAGGGAAGGAAAGGGTATAATTCACCCCTCCACTTT. It encodes CASSSQEGRKGYNSPLHF.

In this sample, this clone turned up once. J is TRBJ2-2 and V is TRBV5-4, with 11 bases identical to TRBD1. CDR1 is SGHNT, CDR2 YYREEE, per germline (reference sequence). V gave up 3 bases and J gave up 4 bases; unmatched junction bases: 2. The length of the CDR3 is 15 residues. CDR3 protein: CASSWGQGVTGELFF. Written as DNA, the CDR3 is TGTGCCAGCAGCTGGGGACAGGGGGTCACCGGGGAGCTGTTTTTT. The complete variable domain, with remaining parts taken from reference TRBV5-4 and TRBJ2-2, reads ETGVTQSPTHLIKTRGQQVTLRCSSQSGHNTVSWYQQALGQGPQFIFQYYREEENGRGNFPPRFSGLQFPNYSSELNVNALELDDSALYLCASSWGQGVTGELFFGEGSRLTVL.

The chain links TRBV3-1 (or the pseudogene TRBV3-2) to TRBJ2-1, with D tentatively TRBD2 (6 bases). V shed 0 bases and J shed 3 bases, with 12 bases lying between them. Germline V CDR1 and CDR2: LGHDT, YNNKEL (reference sequence). This CDR3 is built from 16 residues. The CDR3 is CASSQDTTGLYNEQFF. For the CDR3, the DNA is TGTGCCAGCAGCCAAGATACCACGGGACTCTACAATGAGCAGTTCTTC.

The CDR3 DNA reads as TGCGCCAGCAGCTTGGGGCGGGGGGCGCGGTCCGGGGAGCTGTTTTTT. This encodes CASSLGRGARSGELFF. The gene calls are TRBV5-1 and TRBJ2-2; 8 bases line up with TRBD2. V gave up 0 bases and J gave up 6 bases; unmatched junction bases: 7. Germline CDR1 and CDR2: SGHRS and YFSETQ. This CDR3 is built from 16 residues.

V is TRBV7-9 and J is TRBJ1-5, with 8 bases matching TRBD1. V lost 3 bases, J lost 7 bases, and 5 bases stayed unmatched. The CDR3 has 14 amino acids. Germline V CDR1 and CDR2: SEHNR, FQNEAQ (reference sequence). CDR3 nucleotide sequence: TGTGCCAGCAGCTTCGGACAGGGTGGACAGCCCCAGCATTTT. Protein sequence: CASSFGQGGQPQHF.

J is TRBJ1-4 and V is TRBV6-5; possible D gene TRBD1, 6 bases. V was pared by 6 bases and J by 5 bases, with 10 bases between. In germline, CDR1 is MNHEY, CDR2 SVGAGI. CDR3 length equals 13 residues. The CDR3 nucleotides read TGTGCCAGCAGATTTACAGGGAATGAAAAACTGTTTTTT. It yields the protein CASRFTGNEKLFF.

The rearrangement links TRBV5-1 to TRBJ2-7, with 9 bases identical to TRBD2. J gave up 7 bases and V 2 bases, and 7 bases lay outside the gene matches. The length of the CDR3 is 14 residues. CDR1 is SGHRS and CDR2 is YFSETQ in the germline V gene. The CDR3 region is CASSLPSGTREQYF. The DNA of the CDR3 is TGCGCCAGCAGCTTACCTAGCGGGACAAGGGAGCAGTACTTC. Drawing the rest from reference TRBV5-1 and TRBJ2-7, the complete variable domain is KAGVTQTPRYLIKTRGQQVTLSCSPISGHRSVSWYQQTPGQGLQFLFEYFSETQRNKGNFPGRFSGRQFSNSRSEMNVSTLELGDSALYLCASSLPSGTREQYFGPGTRLTVT.

This chain links TRBV3-1 (or the pseudogene TRBV3-2) with TRBJ1-1, with D possibly matching TRBD1 (5 bases). Germline loops: CDR1 LGHDT, CDR2 YNNKEL (reference sequence). This CDR3 has 16 amino acids. Trimming took off 2 bases at V and 0 bases at J, with 13 bases between the two ends. CDR3: CASSQSSDTLNTEAFF. The DNA of the CDR3 is TGTGCCAGCAGCCAATCTTCGGACACGCTGAACACTGAAGCTTTCTTT.

The chain joins TRBV14 to TRBJ2-2; D is possibly TRBD2 (5 bases). CDR1 SGHDN and CDR2 FVKESK come from the germline V gene. Between the trimmed V and J ends, which lost 4 bases and 6 bases, there was a span of 12 bases. This CDR3 comprises 14 residues. CDR3 in amino acids: CASSRSSRAGELFF. In DNA, the CDR3 is TGTGCCAGCAGCCGATCATCGAGGGCCGGGGAGCTGTTTTTT. The complete variable domain, with remaining parts taken from reference TRBV14 and TRBJ2-2, reads EAGVTQFPSHSVIEKGQTVTLRCDPISGHDNLYWYRRVMGKEIKFLLHFVKESKQDESGMPNNRFLAERTGGTYSTLKVQPAELEDSGVYFCASSRSSRAGELFFGEGSRLTVL.

The chain has TRBV28 and TRBJ2-5; D call uncertain. Trimming left V 6 bases short and J 5 bases short, with 10 bases between. This CDR3 has 12 residues. Germline lookup yields CDR1 MDHEN and CDR2 SYDVKM. CDR3 protein: CASRRKQETQYF. The CDR3 region has the DNA TGTGCCAGCAGACGGAAACAGGAGACCCAGTACTTC.

V and J are TRBV28 and TRBJ2-7, with D hard to call. The CDR3 totals 11 residues. The V end lost 6 bases, the J end lost 6 bases, and 9 bases lay between the germline ends. Germline-derived CDR1 and CDR2 are MDHEN and SYDVKM. CDR3 protein: CASRRLGEQYF. The DNA of the CDR3 is TGTGCCAGCAGACGACTGGGCGAGCAGTACTTC.

The genes are TRBV14 and TRBJ2-7; a weak D match, TRBD2 (5 bases). CDR1 and CDR2 from the germline V gene are SGHDN and FVKESK. Trimming removed 0 bases at V and 0 bases at J, with 9 bases between. The CDR3 length is 15 residues. CDR3 loop: CASSQEEGSSYEQYF. CDR3 in DNA: TGTGCCAGCAGCCAAGAAGAGGGTAGCTCCTACGAGCAGTACTTC.

V gene TRBV10-3 combines with J gene TRBJ1-2; D is possibly TRBD1 (5 bases). V was shortened by 4 bases and J by 1 base, with 7 bases between the two germline ends. This CDR3 has 13 amino acids. CDR1 ENHRY and CDR2 SYGVKD come from the germline V gene. The CDR3 DNA reads TGTGCCATCAGTGGGACACATAACTATGGCTACACCTTC. It codes for CAISGTHNYGYTF.

The rearrangement joins TRBV6-2 or TRBV6-3 to TRBJ2-1; 16 nucleotides line up with TRBD2. The CDR3 sequence is 18 residues long. Germline V CDR1 and CDR2: MNHEY, SVGEGT. After removal of 5 bases from V and 8 bases from J, the junction contained 12 bases not matched to a gene. CDR3 sequence reads: CASSTPSGTSGRADEQFF. The CDR3 nucleotides read TGTGCCAGCAGTACCCCATCCGGGACTAGCGGGAGGGCCGATGAGCAGTTCTTC.

This sequence joins TRBV6-4 and TRBJ2-3, with 8 bases lining up with TRBD2. The CDR3 covers 16 residues. The germline CDR1 and CDR2 sequences are MRHNA and SNTAGT. V was clipped by 6 bases and J by 0 bases; unmatched bases: 8. CDR3 region: CASRLRVAGSTDTQYF. The CDR3 DNA reads as TGTGCCAGCAGACTTCGGGTAGCGGGGAGCACAGATACGCAGTATTTT.

The chain carries TRBV3-1 (or the pseudogene TRBV3-2) and TRBJ2-2, with D perhaps matching TRBD2 (5 bases). The V end was cut by 0 bases, the J end by 4 bases, with 12 bases between. Germline V gene lookup returns CDR1 LGHDT and CDR2 YNNKEL (reference sequence). This CDR3 has 16 residues. The CDR3 is CASSQEIVGSTGELFF. The DNA of the CDR3 is TGTGCCAGCAGCCAAGAGATAGTTGGGAGCACCGGGGAGCTGTTTTTT.

The J gene is TRBJ1-2, the V gene TRBV6-1; D not certain. The CDR3 consists of 13 residues. Germline loops: CDR1 MNHNS, CDR2 SASEGT. V was clipped by 1 base and J by 5 bases, with 8 bases between them. CDR3 sequence (DNA): TGTGCCAGCAGTGAAGGGGCCCCATATGGCTACACCTTC. Its translation: CASSEGAPYGYTF.

This rearrangement joins TRBV3-1 (or the pseudogene TRBV3-2) to TRBJ1-2, with 11 bases identical to TRBD1. Trimming removed 7 bases from V and 5 bases from J; junction bases left unmatched: 6. Germline lookup yields CDR1 LGHDT and CDR2 YNNKEL (reference sequence). There are 14 residues in the CDR3. CDR3 DNA: TGTGCCAGCACCAACCGGGACAGGGGGTATGGCTACACCTTC. It is translated as CASTNRDRGYGYTF.